The 14 T cell receptor beta chains given below trace back to one sample, sequenced in a study of T cell repertoires in cytomegalovirus infection. MiXCR was run by TCRdb on the reads, yielding one entry per CDR3 protein. Of under 200,000 distinct CDR3 sequences listed, roughly 9% are singletons. Sequencing used PBMCs. These receptors were taken from a human donor in good health (CMV status not recorded). Some clones in this sample may be carry-over from other donors' samples.

This clonotype was found many times. J is TRBJ2-1 and V is TRBV28, with 12 bases matching TRBD2. Per the germline V gene, CDR1 is MDHEN and CDR2 is SYDVKM. CDR3 length: 16 amino acids. V dropped 6 bases and J dropped 6; count of bases not matched to a gene: 9. The CDR3 DNA reads as TGTGCCAGCAGGGGGCCTAGCGGGGGGGGCTCCAATGAGCAGTTCTTC. This codes for CASRGPSGGGSNEQFF.

The chain recombines TRBV24-1 with TRBJ2-4; D gene uncertain. The V gene's germline CDR1 is KGHDR and CDR2 SFDVKD. CDR3 length equals 13 residues. V was trimmed by 1 base and J by 5 bases, leaving 5 bases between them. The CDR3 nucleotides are TGTGCCACCAGTGATTTTGTCGAAAACATTCAGTACTTC. This gives the protein CATSDFVENIQYF.

This clonotype was seen more than once but under ten times. V is TRBV19 and J is TRBJ2-5; unclear D gene. This CDR3 contains 13 residues. Deletions cut 3 bases from V and 4 bases from J, with 9 bases between. CDR1 and CDR2 from the germline V gene are LNHDA and SQIVND (reference sequence). Here the CDR3 DNA reads TGTGCCAGTAGTATTGATCCACGAGAGACCCAGTACTTC. Protein sequence: CASSIDPRETQYF.

This clonotype has a count of ten or more. V is TRBV28 and J is TRBJ1-3; D not certain. V gave up 3 bases and J gave up 4 bases, with 19 bases separating them. Germline lookup yields CDR1 MDHEN and CDR2 SYDVKM. The CDR3 length is 17 residues. As DNA, the CDR3 is TGTGCCAGCAGTTTGGAGATTGGGCCCGGTGGCGGAAACACCATATATTTT. Amino acids: CASSLEIGPGGGNTIYF.

This clonotype was seen many times. The rearrangement uses TRBV6-6 and TRBJ1-6, with D tentatively TRBD1 (6 bases). The ends were cut back, 5 bases at V and 9 bases at J, with 23 bases in the middle. Germline values: CDR1 MNHNY, CDR2 SVGAGI (reference sequence). The CDR3 length is 17 residues. The CDR3 reads CASSQYGSTGKGSPLHF. The CDR3 DNA follows: TGTGCCAGCAGTCAGTATGGGTCTACAGGGAAGGGTTCACCCCTCCACTTT.

There are many counts of this clonotype. CDR3 coding DNA: TGTGCCACCCGGGAGGGTGCTAGCGGAACAGATACGCAGTATTTT. Residues: CATREGASGTDTQYF. The chain has TRBV6-1 and TRBJ2-3, with 8 bases aligning to TRBD2. With 10 bases clipped from V and 3 bases from J, the junction kept 12 bases outside the gene matches. CDR3 length: 15 residues. Per germline, CDR1 MNHNS and CDR2 SASEGT.

This rearrangement joins TRBV27 to TRBJ2-7, with TRBD2 matching 10 bases. CDR3 length: 14 residues. Trimming cost V 6 bases and J 4 bases; bases outside gene matches: 6. Germline CDR1 MNHEY, CDR2 SMNVEV (reference sequence). The CDR3 loop is CASSPSGSRYEQYF. CDR3 DNA sequence: TGTGCCAGCAGCCCTAGCGGGAGTCGGTACGAGCAGTACTTC.

There are many counts of this clonotype. The rearrangement uses TRBV7-2 and TRBJ2-1; TRBD1 agrees at 10 bases. This CDR3 contains 17 residues. J gave up 6 bases and V 1 base, and 9 bases lay outside the gene matches. In germline, CDR1 is SGHTA, CDR2 FQGNSA. CDR3 amino acids: CASSLVGGQGDSNEQFF. CDR3 in DNA: TGTGCCAGCAGCTTAGTAGGTGGACAGGGGGACTCCAATGAGCAGTTCTTC.

This clonotype occurred a few times. The chain carries TRBV10-3 and TRBJ1-1; D is unclear. CDR3 length: 12 residues. V lost 0 bases and J 9 bases, leaving 8 bases between the germline ends. Germline CDR1 is ENHRY and CDR2 is SYGVKD. CDR3 residues: CAISESAAKAFF. The CDR3 DNA reads as TGTGCCATCAGTGAGTCGGCAGCCAAAGCTTTCTTT.

This clonotype was seen repeatedly, ten times or more. The rearrangement uses TRBV11-2 and TRBJ2-5; possible D gene TRBD1, 5 bases. V lost 3 bases and J lost 1, with 12 bases in between. Looked up from germline, CDR1 is SGHAT and CDR2 is FQNNGV. This CDR3 spans 15 amino acids. This CDR3 reads CASSFGQGGQETQYF. The DNA for the CDR3 is TGTGCCAGCAGCTTTGGTCAGGGCGGCCAAGAGACCCAGTACTTC.

This clonotype was counted a few times. The V and J genes are TRBV15 and TRBJ2-7; 9 nucleotides line up with TRBD2. Germline-derived CDR1 and CDR2 are LNHNV and YYDKDF (reference sequence). This CDR3 comprises 15 residues. The junction had 4 bases not matched to a gene; V was cut back by 1 base and J by 3 bases. The CDR3 DNA follows: TGTGCCACCAGCAGAGCGGCGGGAGGGAACTACGAGCAGTACTTC. Translated: CATSRAAGGNYEQYF.

CDR3 amino acids: CASSEAKRGYEQYF. The CDR3 region has the DNA TGTGCCAGCAGTGAAGCAAAACGGGGGTACGAGCAGTACTTC. This chain links TRBV2 with TRBJ2-7, with D possibly TRBD2 on 6 matching bases. The CDR3 spans 14 residues. Germline CDR1 and CDR2: SNHLY and FYNNEI. Trimming took 0 bases from V and 4 from J, leaving 10 bases between them.

The chain has TRBV12-3 or TRBV12-4 and TRBJ2-7, with unresolved D. The V gene lost 2 bases and the J gene lost 6 bases, with 11 bases spanning the gap. CDR3 length: 13 residues. In DNA, the CDR3 is TGTGCCAGCAGTTTACTGGCCTCTGGCGAGCAGTACTTC. It encodes CASSLLASGEQYF.

J is TRBJ1-4 and V is TRBV20-1; D gene ambiguous. From germline, CDR1 is DFQATT and CDR2 SNEGSKA (reference sequence). The V and J ends lost 0 bases and 7 bases respectively, with 12 bases between them. CDR3 length equals 14 residues. CDR3: CSARDRVGSEKLFF. CDR3 sequence (DNA): TGCAGTGCTAGAGATCGGGTCGGAAGTGAAAAACTGTTTTTT.